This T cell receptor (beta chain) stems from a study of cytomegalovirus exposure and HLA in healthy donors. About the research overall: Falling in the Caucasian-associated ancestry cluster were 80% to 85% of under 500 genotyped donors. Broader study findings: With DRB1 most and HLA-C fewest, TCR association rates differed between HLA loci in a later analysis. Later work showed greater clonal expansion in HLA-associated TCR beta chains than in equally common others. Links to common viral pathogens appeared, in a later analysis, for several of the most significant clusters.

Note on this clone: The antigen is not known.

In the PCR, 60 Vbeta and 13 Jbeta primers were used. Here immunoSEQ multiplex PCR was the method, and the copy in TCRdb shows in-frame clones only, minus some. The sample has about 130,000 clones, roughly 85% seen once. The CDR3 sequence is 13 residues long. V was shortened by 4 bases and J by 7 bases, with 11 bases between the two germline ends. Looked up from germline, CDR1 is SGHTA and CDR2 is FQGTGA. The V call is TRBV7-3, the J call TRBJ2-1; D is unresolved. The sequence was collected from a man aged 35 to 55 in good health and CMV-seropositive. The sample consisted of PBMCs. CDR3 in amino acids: CASSSLTLNEQFF. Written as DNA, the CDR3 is TGTGCCAGCAGCTCGCTAACTTTGAATGAGCAGTTCTTC.